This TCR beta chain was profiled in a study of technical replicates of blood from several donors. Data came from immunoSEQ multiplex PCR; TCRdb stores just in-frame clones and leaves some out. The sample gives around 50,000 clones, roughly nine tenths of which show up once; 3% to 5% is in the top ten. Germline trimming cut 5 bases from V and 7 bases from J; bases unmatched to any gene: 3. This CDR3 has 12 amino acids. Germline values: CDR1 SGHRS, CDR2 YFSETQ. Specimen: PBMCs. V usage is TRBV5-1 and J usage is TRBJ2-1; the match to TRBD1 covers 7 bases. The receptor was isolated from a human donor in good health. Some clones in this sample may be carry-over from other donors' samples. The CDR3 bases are TGCGCCAGCAGTGAACAGGGGAATGAGCAGTTCTTC. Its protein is CASSEQGNEQFF.